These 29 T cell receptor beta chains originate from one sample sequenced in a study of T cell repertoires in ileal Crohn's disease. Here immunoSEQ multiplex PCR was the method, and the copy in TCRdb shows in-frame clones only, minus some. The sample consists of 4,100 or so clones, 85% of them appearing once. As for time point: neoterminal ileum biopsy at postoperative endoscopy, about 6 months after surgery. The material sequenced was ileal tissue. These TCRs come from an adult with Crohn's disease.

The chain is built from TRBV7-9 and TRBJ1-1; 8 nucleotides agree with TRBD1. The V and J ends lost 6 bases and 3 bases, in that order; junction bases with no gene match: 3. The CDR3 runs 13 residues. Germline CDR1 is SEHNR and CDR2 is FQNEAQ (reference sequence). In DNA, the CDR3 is TGTGCCAGCAGTCCGACAGGGGACACTGAAGCTTTCTTT. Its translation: CASSPTGDTEAFF.

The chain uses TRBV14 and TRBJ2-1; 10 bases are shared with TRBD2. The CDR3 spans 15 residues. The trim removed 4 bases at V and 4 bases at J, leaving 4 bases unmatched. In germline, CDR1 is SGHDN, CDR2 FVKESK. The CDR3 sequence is CASSLIAGGYNEQFF. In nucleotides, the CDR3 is TGTGCCAGCAGCCTGATAGCGGGGGGATACAATGAGCAGTTCTTC.

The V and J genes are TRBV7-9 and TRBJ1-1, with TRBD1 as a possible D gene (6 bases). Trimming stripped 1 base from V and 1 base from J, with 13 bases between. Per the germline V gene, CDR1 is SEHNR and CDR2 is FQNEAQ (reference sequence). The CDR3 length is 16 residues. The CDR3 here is CASSLGQVGRNTEAFF. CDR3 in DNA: TGTGCCAGCAGCTTAGGACAGGTAGGGAGGAACACTGAAGCTTTCTTT. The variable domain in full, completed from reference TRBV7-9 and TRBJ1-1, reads DTGVSQNPRHKITKRGQNVTFRCDPISEHNRLYWYRQTLGQGPEFLTYFQNEAQLEKSRLLSDRFSAERPKGSFSTLEIQRTEQGDSAMYLCASSLGQVGRNTEAFFGQGTRLTVV.

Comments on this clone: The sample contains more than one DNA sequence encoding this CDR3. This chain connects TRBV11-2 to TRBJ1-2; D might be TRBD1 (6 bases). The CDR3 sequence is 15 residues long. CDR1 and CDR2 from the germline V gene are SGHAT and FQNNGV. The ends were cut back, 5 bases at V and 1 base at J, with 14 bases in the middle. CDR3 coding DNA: TGTGCCAGCAGCCTTAGGGGGGGCGGTAACTATGGCTACACCTTC. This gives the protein CASSLRGGGNYGYTF.

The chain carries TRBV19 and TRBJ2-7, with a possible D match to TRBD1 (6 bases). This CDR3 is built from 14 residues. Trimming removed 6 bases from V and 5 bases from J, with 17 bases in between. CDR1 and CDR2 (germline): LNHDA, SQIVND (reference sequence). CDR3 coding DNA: TGTGCCAGTAGCCAAGGGGGAGTCAGGGACGAGCAGTACTTC. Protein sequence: CASSQGGVRDEQYF.

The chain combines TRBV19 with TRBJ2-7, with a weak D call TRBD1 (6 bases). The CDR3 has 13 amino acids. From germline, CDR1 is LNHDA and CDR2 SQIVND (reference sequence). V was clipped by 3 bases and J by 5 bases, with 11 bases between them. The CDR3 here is CASSIRQVHEQYF. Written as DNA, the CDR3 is TGTGCCAGTAGTATTCGACAGGTCCACGAGCAGTACTTC. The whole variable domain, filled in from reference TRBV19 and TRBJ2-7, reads DGGITQSPKYLFRKEGQNVTLSCEQNLNHDAMYWYRQDPGQGLRLIYYSQIVNDFQKGDIAEGYSVSREKKESFPLTVTSAQKNPTAFYLCASSIRQVHEQYFGPGTRLTVT.

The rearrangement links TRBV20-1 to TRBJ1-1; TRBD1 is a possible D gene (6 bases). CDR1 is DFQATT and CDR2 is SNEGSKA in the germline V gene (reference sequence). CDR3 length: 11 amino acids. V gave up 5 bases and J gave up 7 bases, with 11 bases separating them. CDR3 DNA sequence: TGCAGTGCTCCAGGGGTGGGTGAAGCTTTCTTT. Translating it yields CSAPGVGEAFF.

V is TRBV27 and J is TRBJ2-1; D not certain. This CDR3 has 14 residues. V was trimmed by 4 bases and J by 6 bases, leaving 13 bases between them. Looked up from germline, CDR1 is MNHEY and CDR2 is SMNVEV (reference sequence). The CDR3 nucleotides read TGTGCCAGCAGTTCCTCTTACGGAGCCAATGAGCAGTTCTTC. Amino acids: CASSSSYGANEQFF.

In DNA form, the CDR3 reads TGTGCCAGCAGTCCGATACAGGGAGGCACAGATACGCAGTATTTT. This encodes CASSPIQGGTDTQYF. The chain couples TRBV28 to TRBJ2-3, with D possibly TRBD1 on 6 matching bases. This CDR3 comprises 15 residues. The germline V gene has CDR1 MDHEN and CDR2 SYDVKM. Trimming shortened V by 5 bases and J by 1 base, and 13 bases separated the two germline ends.

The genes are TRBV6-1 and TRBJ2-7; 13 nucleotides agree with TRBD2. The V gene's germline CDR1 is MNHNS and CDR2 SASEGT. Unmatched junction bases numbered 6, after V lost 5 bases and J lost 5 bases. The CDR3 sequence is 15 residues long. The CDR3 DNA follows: TGTGCCAGCAGTTTTACTAGCGGGGGGGCTCACGAGCAGTACTTC. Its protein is CASSFTSGGAHEQYF.

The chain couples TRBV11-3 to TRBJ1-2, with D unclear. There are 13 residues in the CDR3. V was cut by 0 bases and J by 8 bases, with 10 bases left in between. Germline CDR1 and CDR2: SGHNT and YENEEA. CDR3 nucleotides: TGTGCCAGCAGCTTAGAGCCAGGAGGGGGCTACACCTTC. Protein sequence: CASSLEPGGGYTF.

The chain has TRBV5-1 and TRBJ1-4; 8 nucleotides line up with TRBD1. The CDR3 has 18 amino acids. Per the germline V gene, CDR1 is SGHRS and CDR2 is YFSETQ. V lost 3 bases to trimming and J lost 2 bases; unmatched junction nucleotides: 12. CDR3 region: CASSSPTGEGVTNEKLFF. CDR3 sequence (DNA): TGCGCCAGCAGCTCCCCGACAGGGGAAGGTGTGACTAATGAAAAACTGTTTTTT.

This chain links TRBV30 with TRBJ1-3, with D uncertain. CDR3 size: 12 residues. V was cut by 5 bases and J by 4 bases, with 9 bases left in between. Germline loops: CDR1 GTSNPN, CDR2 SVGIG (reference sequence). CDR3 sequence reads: CAWPSGGNTIYF. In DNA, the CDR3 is TGTGCCTGGCCATCGGGGGGAAACACCATATATTTT.

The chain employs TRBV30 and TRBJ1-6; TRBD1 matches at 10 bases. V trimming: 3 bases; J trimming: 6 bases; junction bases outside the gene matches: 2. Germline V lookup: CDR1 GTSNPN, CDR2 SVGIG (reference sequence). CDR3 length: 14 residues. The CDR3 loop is CAWSRTGGNSPLHF. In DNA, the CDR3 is TGTGCCTGGAGCCGGACAGGGGGTAATTCACCCCTCCACTTT.

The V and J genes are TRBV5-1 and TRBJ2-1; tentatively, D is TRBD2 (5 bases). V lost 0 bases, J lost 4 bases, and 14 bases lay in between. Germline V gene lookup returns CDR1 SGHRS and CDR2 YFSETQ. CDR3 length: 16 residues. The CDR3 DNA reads TGCGCCAGCAGCTTGGGCTTGGGGAGCGCTTACAATGAGCAGTTCTTC. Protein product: CASSLGLGSAYNEQFF.

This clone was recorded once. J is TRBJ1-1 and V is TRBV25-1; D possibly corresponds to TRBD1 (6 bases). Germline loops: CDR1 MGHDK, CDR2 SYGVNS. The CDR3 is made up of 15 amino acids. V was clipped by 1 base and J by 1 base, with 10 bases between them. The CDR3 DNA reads TGTGCCAGCAGTGAATCGAAACAGGGGAACACTGAAGCTTTCTTT. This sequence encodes CASSESKQGNTEAFF.

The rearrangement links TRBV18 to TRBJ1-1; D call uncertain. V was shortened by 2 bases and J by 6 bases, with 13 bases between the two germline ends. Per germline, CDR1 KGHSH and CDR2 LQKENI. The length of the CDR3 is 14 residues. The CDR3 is CASSPREENAEAFF. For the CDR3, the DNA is TGTGCCAGCTCACCAAGGGAGGAAAACGCTGAAGCTTTCTTT. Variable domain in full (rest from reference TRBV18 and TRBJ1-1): NAGVMQNPRHLVRRRGQEARLRCSPMKGHSHVYWYRQLPEEGLKFMVYLQKENIIDESGMPKERFSAEFPKEGPSILRIQQVVRGDSAAYFCASSPREENAEAFFGQGTRLTVV.

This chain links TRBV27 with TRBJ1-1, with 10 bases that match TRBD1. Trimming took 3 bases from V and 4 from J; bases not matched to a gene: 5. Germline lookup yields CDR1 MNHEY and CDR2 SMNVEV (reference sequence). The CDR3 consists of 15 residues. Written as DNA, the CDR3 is TGTGCCAGCAGTTTGACAGGGGGCGGATTCACTGAAGCTTTCTTT. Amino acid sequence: CASSLTGGGFTEAFF.

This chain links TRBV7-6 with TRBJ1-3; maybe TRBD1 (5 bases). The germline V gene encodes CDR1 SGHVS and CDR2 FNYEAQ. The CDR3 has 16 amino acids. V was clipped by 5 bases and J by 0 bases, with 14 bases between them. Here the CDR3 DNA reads TGTGCCAGCAGCCCGGCGCGGGGCCTCTCTGGAAACACCATATATTTT. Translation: CASSPARGLSGNTIYF.

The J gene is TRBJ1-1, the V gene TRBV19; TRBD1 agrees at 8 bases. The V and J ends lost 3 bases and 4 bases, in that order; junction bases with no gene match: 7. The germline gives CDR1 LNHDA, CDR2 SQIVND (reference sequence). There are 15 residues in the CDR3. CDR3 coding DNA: TGTGCCAGTAGTATCTTCGGACAGGGTAGCACTGAAGCTTTCTTT. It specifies CASSIFGQGSTEAFF. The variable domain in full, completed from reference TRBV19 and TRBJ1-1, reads DGGITQSPKYLFRKEGQNVTLSCEQNLNHDAMYWYRQDPGQGLRLIYYSQIVNDFQKGDIAEGYSVSREKKESFPLTVTSAQKNPTAFYLCASSIFGQGSTEAFFGQGTRLTVV.

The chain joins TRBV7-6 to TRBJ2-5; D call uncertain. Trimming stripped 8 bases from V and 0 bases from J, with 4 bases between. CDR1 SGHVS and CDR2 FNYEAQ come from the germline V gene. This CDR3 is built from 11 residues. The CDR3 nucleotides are TGTGCCAGCCAGGACCAAGAGACCCAGTACTTC. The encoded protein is CASQDQETQYF. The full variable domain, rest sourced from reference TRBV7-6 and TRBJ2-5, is GAGVSQSPRYKVTKRGQDVALRCDPISGHVSLYWYRQALGQGPEFLTYFNYEAQQDKSGLPNDRFSAERPEGSISTLTIQRTEQRDSAMYRCASQDQETQYFGPGTRLLVL.

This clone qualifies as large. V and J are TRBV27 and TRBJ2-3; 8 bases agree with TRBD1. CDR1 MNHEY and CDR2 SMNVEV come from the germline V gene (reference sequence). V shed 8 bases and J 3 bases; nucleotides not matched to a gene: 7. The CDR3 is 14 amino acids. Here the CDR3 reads CASAYRTGTDTQYF. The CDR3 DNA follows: TGTGCCAGCGCGTACAGGACAGGGACAGATACGCAGTATTTT.

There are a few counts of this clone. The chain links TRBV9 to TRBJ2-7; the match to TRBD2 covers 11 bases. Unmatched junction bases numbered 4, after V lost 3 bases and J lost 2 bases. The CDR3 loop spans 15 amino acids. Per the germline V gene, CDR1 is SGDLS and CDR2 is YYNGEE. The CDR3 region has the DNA TGTGCCAGCAGCGCCGTTAGCGGGGGGGCCTACGAGCAGTACTTC. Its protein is CASSAVSGGAYEQYF.

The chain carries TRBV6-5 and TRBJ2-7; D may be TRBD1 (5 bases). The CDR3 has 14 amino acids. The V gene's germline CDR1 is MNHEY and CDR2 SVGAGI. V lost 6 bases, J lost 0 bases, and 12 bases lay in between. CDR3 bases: TGTGCCAGCAGGACATCCAGGGACTCCTACGAGCAGTACTTC. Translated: CASRTSRDSYEQYF.

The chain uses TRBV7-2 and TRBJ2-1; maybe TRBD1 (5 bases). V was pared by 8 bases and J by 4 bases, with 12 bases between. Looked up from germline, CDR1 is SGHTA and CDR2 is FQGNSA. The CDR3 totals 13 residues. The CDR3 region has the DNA TGTGCCAGCGAGGCTCCAGGGTACAATGAGCAGTTCTTC. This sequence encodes CASEAPGYNEQFF.

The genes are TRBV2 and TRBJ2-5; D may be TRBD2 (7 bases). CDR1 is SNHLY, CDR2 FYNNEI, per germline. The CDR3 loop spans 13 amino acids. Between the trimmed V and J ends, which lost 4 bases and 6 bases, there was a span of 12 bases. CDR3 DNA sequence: TGTGCCAGCAGTGGGGGGGGCGGGAAGACCCAGTACTTC. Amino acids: CASSGGGGKTQYF.

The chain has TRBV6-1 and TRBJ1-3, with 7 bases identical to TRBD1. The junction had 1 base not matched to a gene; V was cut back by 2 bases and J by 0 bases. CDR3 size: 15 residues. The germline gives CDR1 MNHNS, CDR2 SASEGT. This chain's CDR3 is CASSETGASGNTIYF. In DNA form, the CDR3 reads TGTGCCAGCAGTGAAACAGGGGCCTCTGGAAACACCATATATTTT.

This CDR3 reads CASSEEAVVTDTQYF. DNA for the CDR3: TGTGCCAGCAGTGAAGAAGCGGTAGTCACAGATACGCAGTATTTT. The chain has TRBV2 and TRBJ2-3, with a possible D match to TRBD2 (5 bases). Between the trimmed V and J ends, which lost 1 base and 2 bases, there was a span of 10 bases. Germline CDR1 and CDR2: SNHLY and FYNNEI. This CDR3 has 15 amino acids.

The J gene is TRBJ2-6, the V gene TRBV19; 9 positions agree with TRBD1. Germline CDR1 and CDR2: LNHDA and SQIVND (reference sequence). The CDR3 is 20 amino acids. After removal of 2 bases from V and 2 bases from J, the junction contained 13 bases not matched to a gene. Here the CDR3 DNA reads TGTGCCAGTAGTATATTTCCGGGGACAGGGTCCTCTACTGGGGCCAACGTCCTGACTTTC. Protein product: CASSIFPGTGSSTGANVLTF.